This T cell receptor (beta chain) is from a study of cytomegalovirus exposure and HLA in healthy donors (dated by TCRdb to between 2016 and 2019). Regarding the complete study: According to a later analysis, the approximately 130 validation repertoires were produced on the same platform as the approximately 620 repertoires of the first cohort. The study combined high-throughput TCR immunosequencing, statistical association of individual TCRs with disease status, and machine learning to predict cytomegalovirus infection status. The study was designed to test whether signatures of past pathogen exposure could be identified by cataloging public T cell receptors. In addition to the first cohort of 666 subjects, a separate validation cohort of about 120 different subjects was used. Results the study describes overall, beyond this receptor: The study gave a list of some 150 TCR beta chains associated with cytomegalovirus. A later analysis found that TCRs clustered in the first cohort also tended to co-occur in the 120 validation repertoires, with roughly 95% of cluster scores above 0. The classifier was reported to diagnose cytomegalovirus status with high specificity and sensitivity in both the original cohort and the validation cohort. While some public TCRs were present in many individuals, most TCR sequences turned up only very rarely across donors. According to the authors, the approach could potentially be generalized to other disease states and immunological phenotypes. A later analysis had no HLA typing for the validation cohort, so co-occurrence there was scored across all 130 or so repertoires. In vitro tests confirmed that three of the cytomegalovirus-associated TCR beta chains recognize cytomegalovirus antigens.

As concerns this clone: Its target antigen remains unknown. No much larger clone exists at a distance of one base, and base qualities are not known.

Donors formed part of the validation cohort, which comprised about 130 subjects and was distinct from the first cohort of over 500 subjects. The trim is 4 bases for V and 2 bases for J, with a gap of 7 bases between the germline ends. Per the germline V gene, SGHVS is the CDR1 and FNYEAQ is the CDR2. From its cysteine to its phenylalanine, the CDR3 spans 13 amino acids. Only the CDR3 DNA is retained, 39 bases long and in frame from the first base. Libraries were prepared through the immunoSEQ multiplex PCR assay. On the authors' methods: To diagnose cytomegalovirus status from the catalog of TCR beta chain sequences, a statistical classification framework was built. This immuneACCESS table, as held by TCRdb, lists in-frame sequences with V and J called but not all clones. Of the missing ones, under half trace to an unresolved V gene in checked studies; the others have no known cause. V and J calls and clone size come straight from that table; D and trimming were deduced from the DNA. This sample comprises approximately 120,000 clones, about nine tenths of them detected only once. The ten largest clones represent approximately 2.3% of the sample.

The TCR originated in a woman aged 18-35 years in good health and CMV-seronegative. What was sequenced was PBMCs. The chain uses TRBV7-6 and TRBJ2-3, with the D segment identity uncertain. The CDR3 has the sequence CASSSAATDTQYF. Here is the DNA: TGTGCCAGCAGCTCCGCGGCCACAGATACGCAGTATTTT.